This TCR beta chain stems from a study of graft-versus-host responses after intestinal transplantation. TCRdb keeps only in-frame clones here, not all; method: immunoSEQ multiplex PCR. This table holds about 120,000 clones, approximately 92% found once. CDR3 length equals 14 residues. CDR1 and CDR2 (germline): SEHNR, FQNEAQ (reference sequence). Between the trimmed V and J ends, which lost 1 base and 2 bases, there was a span of 3 bases. On this clone: The antigen remains unidentified.

The rearrangement joins TRBV7-9 to TRBJ2-6; unclear D gene. The TCR originated in a human donor who received an intestinal transplant. The sequenced sample was unstimulated CD4+ T cells sorted from spleen or lymph node cells, obtained before intestinal transplant. The CDR3 nucleotides are TGTGCCAGCAGCTTAGTCCCTGGGGCCAACGTCCTGACTTTC. Encoded protein: CASSLVPGANVLTF. The full variable domain, completed using reference TRBV7-9 and TRBJ2-6, is DTGVSQNPRHKITKRGQNVTFRCDPISEHNRLYWYRQTLGQGPEFLTYFQNEAQLEKSRLLSDRFSAERPKGSFSTLEIQRTEQGDSAMYLCASSLVPGANVLTFGAGSRLTVL.